This TCR beta chain was sequenced in a study of cytomegalovirus exposure and HLA in healthy donors. General study results and limits: It has been reported that TCR beta sequences accurately predicted the HLA-A and HLA-B alleles of most subjects. V- and J-gene trimming in TCR beta was tied to a missense DCLRE1C variant by an analysis performed later.

The germline V gene has CDR1 MNHEY and CDR2 SMNVEV (reference sequence). Trimming removed 2 bases at V and 9 bases at J, with 11 bases between. This CDR3 is built from 13 residues. Researchers ran the PCR with 60 Vbeta and 13 Jbeta primers. This table comes from immunoSEQ multiplex PCR, and its TCRdb copy is limited to in-frame clones, with some not included. Of 90,000 to 100,000 clones listed, approximately 69% were seen once; the top ten hold 5.5% to 6.5%. In this sample, this clone turned up a few times. Its specificity is unknown. The J gene is TRBJ2-1, the V gene TRBV27; unclear D gene. The specimen sequenced was PBMCs. The sequence derives from a boy younger than 18 in good health and CMV-seropositive. CDR3 nucleotide sequence: TGTGCCAGCAGTTTAATCGGCGGATCTGAGCAGTTCTTC. It is translated as CASSLIGGSEQFF.